Presented here are 30 T cell receptor beta chains from one specimen sequenced in a study of early T cells in non-severe SARS-CoV-2 infection. TCRdb itself ran the 5' RACE reads through MiXCR, one entry per CDR3 protein. The sample includes some 50,000 distinct CDR3 sequences, roughly 8.7% seen only once; the top ten take roughly 4%. Sequences were derived from whole blood, sampled at baseline. These TCRs come from an adult who was a healthcare worker with PCR-confirmed SARS-CoV-2 infection or an uninfected control (not recorded which).

The V and J genes are TRBV12-3 or TRBV12-4 and TRBJ2-5; 10 bases are shared with TRBD1. V was clipped by 5 bases and J by 7 bases; unmatched bases: 13. CDR3 length: 16 amino acids. The CDR3 DNA reads TGTGCCAGCAGTCAACCCGGGACAGGGGCCAAGGGGACCCAGTACTTC. Residues: CASSQPGTGAKGTQYF.

This clonotype came up many times. The J gene is TRBJ2-7, the V gene TRBV10-3; D gene ambiguous. CDR1 is ENHRY, CDR2 SYGVKD, per germline. V lost 6 bases, J lost 5 bases, and 11 bases lay in between. The CDR3 has 12 amino acids. The CDR3: CAISPLSHEQYF. The CDR3 nucleotides are TGTGCCATCAGCCCTCTCTCTCACGAGCAGTACTTC.

This clonotype came up many times. The chain recombines TRBV7-9 with TRBJ2-5; D unresolved. V lost 5 bases to trimming and J lost 1 base, with 2 bases between them. The CDR3 totals 11 residues. CDR1 and CDR2 from the germline V gene are SEHNR and FQNEAQ (reference sequence). In DNA, the CDR3 is TGTGCCAGCAGCGGCCAAGAGACCCAGTACTTC. Its translation is CASSGQETQYF.

This clonotype showed up many times. V and J are TRBV2 and TRBJ2-1, with D hard to call. Trimming removed 4 bases at V and 10 bases at J, with 11 bases between. This CDR3 region has 12 residues. Germline V CDR1 and CDR2: SNHLY, FYNNEI. The CDR3 loop is CASSVGRLEQFF. The CDR3 region has the DNA TGTGCCAGCAGTGTTGGTCGGCTGGAGCAGTTCTTC.

This clonotype has a count of ten or more. The chain employs TRBV30 and TRBJ1-5; D is ambiguous. Trimming shortened V by 1 base and J by 7 bases, and 20 bases separated the two germline ends. The CDR3 totals 16 residues. Germline V gives CDR1 GTSNPN, CDR2 SVGIG (reference sequence). The DNA of the CDR3 is TGTGCCTGGAGTGCCAGGAGGGTAATCCGGGAACAGCCCCAGCATTTT. As protein: CAWSARRVIREQPQHF.

There are a few counts of this clonotype. The genes are TRBV3-1 and TRBJ2-1; TRBD2 is a possible D gene (6 bases). Per germline, CDR1 LGHDT and CDR2 YNNKEL (reference sequence). The CDR3 runs 13 residues. V dropped 3 bases and J dropped 8 bases, with 11 bases sitting between them. CDR3 residues: CASSQEGKDEQFF. CDR3 nucleotides: TGTGCCAGCAGCCAGGAGGGAAAGGATGAGCAGTTCTTC.

This clonotype was observed many times. This chain connects TRBV12-3 or TRBV12-4 to TRBJ1-1; 8 bases fit TRBD1. V dropped 7 bases and J dropped 2; count of bases not matched to a gene: 6. The CDR3 length is 14 residues. CDR3 residues: CASTLGQGNTEAFF. In DNA, the CDR3 is TGTGCCAGCACCTTAGGACAGGGTAACACTGAAGCTTTCTTT.

CDR3 in amino acids: CASNPPKGQFF. In DNA, the CDR3 is TGTGCCAGCAACCCCCCCAAAGGGCAGTTCTTC. The gene calls are TRBV7-9 and TRBJ2-1; no definite D call. CDR1 and CDR2 (germline): SEHNR, FQNEAQ (reference sequence). V was cut by 7 bases and J by 12 bases, with 13 bases left in between. This CDR3 contains 11 residues. The variable domain in full, completed from reference TRBV7-9 and TRBJ2-1, reads DTGVSQNPRHKITKRGQNVTFRCDPISEHNRLYWYRQTLGQGPEFLTYFQNEAQLEKSRLLSDRFSAERPKGSFSTLEIQRTEQGDSAMYLCASNPPKGQFFGPGTRLTVL.

In its sample, this clonotype was seen many times. The chain is built from TRBV10-3 and TRBJ1-6; D is undetermined. Germline loops: CDR1 ENHRY, CDR2 SYGVKD. The CDR3 length is 14 residues. V dropped 4 bases and J dropped 5 bases, with 9 bases sitting between them. The CDR3 nucleotides are TGTGCCATCAGTGGAGAGCAGGATAATTCACCCCTCCACTTT. Translating it yields CAISGEQDNSPLHF.

This clonotype was detected only a few times. The CDR3 region has the DNA TGTGCCAGCAGTTACTCCCGGACAGGGGGCAACTATGGCTACACCTTC. The encoded protein is CASSYSRTGGNYGYTF. The rearrangement links TRBV6-5 to TRBJ1-2; TRBD1 matches 11 bases. CDR3 length: 16 residues. V was clipped by 0 bases and J by 2 bases; unmatched bases: 2. Germline V gene sequence: CDR1 MNHEY, CDR2 SVGAGI.

This clonotype occurred a few times. This sequence joins TRBV11-1 and TRBJ2-7; D gene unclear. V was cut by 5 bases and J by 1 base, with 12 bases left in between. This CDR3 has 14 amino acids. The germline V gene has CDR1 SGHAT and CDR2 FQDESV (reference sequence). In nucleotides, the CDR3 is TGTGCCAGCAGCGAACACCAACAATCCTACGAGCAGTACTTC. It translates to CASSEHQQSYEQYF.

This clonotype was seen a handful of times. This sequence joins TRBV5-1 and TRBJ2-7; a possible D gene is TRBD2 (5 bases). V shed 4 bases and J shed 4 bases, with 12 bases lying between them. CDR1 and CDR2 (germline): SGHRS, YFSETQ. This CDR3 region has 13 residues. CDR3 nucleotides: TGCGCCAGCAGCCCTCGGGGAGAGTACGAGCAGTACTTC. Encoded protein: CASSPRGEYEQYF. Looking up the rest from reference TRBV5-1 and TRBJ2-7 gives the full variable domain: KAGVTQTPRYLIKTRGQQVTLSCSPISGHRSVSWYQQTPGQGLQFLFEYFSETQRNKGNFPGRFSGRQFSNSRSEMNVSTLELGDSALYLCASSPRGEYEQYFGPGTRLTVT.

This chain joins TRBV24-1 and TRBJ2-2; D is tentatively TRBD1 or TRBD2 (5 bases each). The germline CDR1 and CDR2 sequences are KGHDR and SFDVKD. V was pared by 9 bases and J by 6 bases, with 13 bases between. This CDR3 is built from 13 residues. Here the CDR3 reads CATCDRGAGELFF. The CDR3 coding sequence is TGTGCCACCTGCGATCGGGGCGCCGGGGAGCTGTTTTTT.

The rearrangement links TRBV7-2 to TRBJ2-7; possible D gene TRBD1, 6 bases. V was clipped by 7 bases and J by 0 bases, with 16 bases between them. Germline CDR1 and CDR2: SGHTA and FQGNSA. The CDR3 loop spans 15 amino acids. The CDR3 DNA reads TGTGCCAGCACCCTGAATCAGGGGATCTCCTACGAGCAGTACTTC. It specifies CASTLNQGISYEQYF.

This clonotype was seen many times. The chain employs TRBV15 and TRBJ2-5; D may be TRBD1 or TRBD2 (5 bases each). Germline assignment: CDR1 LNHNV and CDR2 YYDKDF (reference sequence). Trimming pared 1 base from V and 5 bases from J, leaving 17 bases between. This CDR3 contains 16 residues. CDR3 region: CATSRGDGGRSETQYF. CDR3 DNA: TGTGCCACCAGCAGAGGGGATGGGGGTCGGTCGGAGACCCAGTACTTC.

The sample holds a few counts of this clonotype. The J gene is TRBJ2-3, the V gene TRBV3-1, with a weak D call TRBD1 (6 bases). The germline V gene encodes CDR1 LGHDT and CDR2 YNNKEL (reference sequence). This CDR3 is 16 amino acids long. V dropped 4 bases and J dropped 1 base, with 15 bases sitting between them. CDR3: CASSPPRDTGTDTQYF. The CDR3 DNA sequence: TGTGCCAGCAGCCCACCCCGGGACACCGGCACAGATACGCAGTATTTT.

This clonotype was observed at least ten times. This rearrangement joins TRBV5-1 to TRBJ2-5, with TRBD2 matching over 9 bases. The CDR3 runs to 14 residues. Germline V gene lookup returns CDR1 SGHRS and CDR2 YFSETQ. After removal of 4 bases from V and 5 bases from J, the junction contained 6 bases not matched to a gene. The CDR3 coding sequence is TGCGCCAGCAGCGGGGGGACTAGCTATGAGACCCAGTACTTC. Translation: CASSGGTSYETQYF.

This clonotype appeared many times. The chain has TRBV7-2 and TRBJ2-7, with D uncertain. The V end was cut by 3 bases, the J end by 2 bases, with 11 bases between. Germline CDR1 SGHTA, CDR2 FQGNSA. The CDR3 has 14 residues. The CDR3 is CASSFRASAYEQYF. Here the CDR3 DNA reads TGTGCCAGCAGCTTCCGGGCTTCGGCCTACGAGCAGTACTTC.

The V gene is TRBV7-6, the J gene TRBJ2-3, with D uncertain. Germline V lookup: CDR1 SGHVS, CDR2 FNYEAQ. The CDR3 runs to 14 residues. Trimming shortened V by 3 bases and J by 0 bases, and 7 bases separated the two germline ends. In DNA form, the CDR3 reads TGTGCCAGCAGCTTGTTTGGGAGCACAGATACGCAGTATTTT. Encoded protein: CASSLFGSTDTQYF.

The gene calls are TRBV28 and TRBJ1-1, with D perhaps TRBD1 (6 bases). This CDR3 region has 14 residues. Per the germline V gene, CDR1 is MDHEN and CDR2 is SYDVKM. Trimming took 6 bases from V and 5 from J, leaving 16 bases between them. CDR3 sequence reads: CASRGPGEWTEAFF. The CDR3 region has the DNA TGTGCCAGCAGGGGGCCAGGGGAATGGACTGAAGCTTTCTTT.

The V gene is TRBV21-1, the J gene TRBJ2-1; the table's D call of TRBD2 was not tested on the DNA. TRBV21-1 is an annotated pseudogene. There are 18 residues in the CDR3. The CDR3 DNA follows: TGTGCCAGCAGCAAAGACGATAGGTGGGAGGGCGCCTACAATGAGCAGTTCTTC. Protein sequence: CASSKDDRWEGAYNEQFF.

This clonotype was detected a few times. The chain is built from TRBV7-9 and TRBJ2-3; D unresolved. V was cut by 6 bases and J by 0 bases, with 10 bases left in between. Germline V gene sequence: CDR1 SEHNR, CDR2 FQNEAQ (reference sequence). The CDR3 length is 14 residues. The DNA of the CDR3 is TGTGCCAGCAGTTCGTCGATAAGCACAGATACGCAGTATTTT. This codes for CASSSSISTDTQYF.

This clonotype showed up many times. The chain recombines TRBV12-3 or TRBV12-4 with TRBJ2-3; D tentatively reads TRBD1 or TRBD2 (5 bases each). This CDR3 spans 13 amino acids. Trimming left V 6 bases short and J 6 bases short, with 13 bases between. This CDR3 reads CASRTGPIDTQYF. DNA of the CDR3: TGTGCCAGCAGAACGGGGCCTATCGATACGCAGTATTTT.

Only a few counts were recorded for this clonotype. The chain is built from TRBV6-5 and TRBJ2-7, with TRBD2 identical over 7 bases. Losses at the gene ends were 0 bases for V and 3 bases for J; bases not matched to a gene: 2. Looked up from germline, CDR1 is MNHEY and CDR2 is SVGAGI. CDR3 length equals 14 residues. CDR3 bases: TGTGCCAGCAGTTACTCGGGACTAAGCTACGAGCAGTACTTC. Encoded protein: CASSYSGLSYEQYF.

This clonotype was counted only a few times. This chain links TRBV18 with TRBJ2-7, with D hard to call. The V end was cut by 3 bases, the J end by 6 bases, with 12 bases between. This CDR3 is built from 13 residues. Germline-derived CDR1 and CDR2 are KGHSH and LQKENI. The CDR3 sequence: CASSPTRFGEQYF. CDR3 nucleotides: TGTGCCAGCTCACCTACCAGGTTCGGCGAGCAGTACTTC. The full variable domain, completed using reference TRBV18 and TRBJ2-7, is NAGVMQNPRHLVRRRGQEARLRCSPMKGHSHVYWYRQLPEEGLKFMVYLQKENIIDESGMPKERFSAEFPKEGPSILRIQQVVRGDSAAYFCASSPTRFGEQYFGPGTRLTVT.

This clonotype was seen many times. The chain links TRBV7-6 to TRBJ2-5; 9 bases match TRBD1. V shed 5 bases, J shed 5 bases, and the junction held 9 bases outside the gene matches. The CDR3 runs to 15 residues. Per germline, CDR1 SGHVS and CDR2 FNYEAQ. The CDR3 reads CASSLHRGRAETQYF. The CDR3 region has the DNA TGTGCCAGCAGCCTTCACAGGGGGCGAGCGGAGACCCAGTACTTC.

This clonotype was counted many times. The CDR3 reads CASSADRPPYHEQYF. CDR3 nucleotide sequence: TGTGCCAGCAGCGCCGACAGGCCCCCGTACCACGAGCAGTACTTC. The V call is TRBV11-2, the J call TRBJ2-7; perhaps TRBD1 as D (6 bases). Between the trimmed V and J ends, which lost 5 bases and 5 bases, there was a span of 19 bases. Germline V gives CDR1 SGHAT, CDR2 FQNNGV. The CDR3 has 15 amino acids. The whole variable domain, filled in from reference TRBV11-2 and TRBJ2-7, reads EAGVAQSPRYKIIEKRQSVAFWCNPISGHATLYWYQQILGQGPKLLIQFQNNGVVDDSQLPKDRFSAERLKGVDSTLKIQPAKLEDSAVYLCASSADRPPYHEQYFGPGTRLTVT.

This clonotype appeared a few times. This chain joins TRBV11-2 and TRBJ1-2, with 7 nucleotides matching TRBD1. Germline CDR1 is SGHAT and CDR2 is FQNNGV. The CDR3 runs 14 residues. Germline trimming cut 5 bases from V and 8 bases from J; bases unmatched to any gene: 11. Here the CDR3 reads CASSGWRTGGGYTF. CDR3 nucleotide sequence: TGTGCCAGCAGCGGGTGGAGGACAGGCGGCGGCTACACCTTC.

Ten or more counts support this clonotype. The chain has TRBV23-1 and TRBJ2-7; a weak D match, TRBD1 (6 bases). TRBV23-1 is treated as an ORF (open reading frame) with a function not yet certain. V lost 2 bases and J lost 7, with 24 bases in between. The CDR3 has 17 amino acids. CDR3 in amino acids: CASSQIHLRQVLCEQYF. CDR3 coding DNA: TGCGCCAGCAGTCAAATCCACTTAAGACAGGTCTTGTGTGAGCAGTACTTC.

The rearrangement uses TRBV27 and TRBJ1-1; perhaps TRBD1 as D (6 bases). The CDR3 is 14 amino acids. Trimming removed 5 bases from V and 3 bases from J, with 13 bases in between. CDR1 and CDR2 from the germline V gene are MNHEY and SMNVEV (reference sequence). This chain's CDR3 is CASSIGQSYTEAFF. CDR3 bases: TGTGCCAGCAGTATCGGACAGAGTTACACTGAAGCTTTCTTT.